Described below is a single T cell receptor beta chain sequence and its context. Its specificity is unknown. Germline loops: CDR1 MNHEY, CDR2 SVGAGI. The V end was cut by 5 bases, the J end by 6 bases, with 13 bases between. The CDR3 sequence is 13 residues long. The entirety of the isolated RNA underwent reverse transcription, so expressed TCRB transcripts were sequenced. Sequencing used immunoSEQ multiplex PCR; TCRdb keeps in-frame clones, though not all of them. The repertoire holds 500,000 to 800,000 clones, with under 15% as singletons. The data were obtained in a study of beta chain features in type 1 diabetes. Overall study results and limits: In all four CD4+ subsets, TCRB CDR3 length was significantly, moderately reduced in type 1 diabetes. Diminished insertions and augmented deletions at VDJ junctions characterized type 1 diabetes patients.

The clonotype was recovered from a man aged 25-40 years with type 1 diabetes. V is TRBV6-5 and J is TRBJ2-5; D gene unclear. Source material: naive CD4+ T cells from blood. CDR3: CASSQERTQTQYF. CDR3 bases: TGTGCCAGCAGTCAGGAAAGGACCCAGACCCAGTACTTC.